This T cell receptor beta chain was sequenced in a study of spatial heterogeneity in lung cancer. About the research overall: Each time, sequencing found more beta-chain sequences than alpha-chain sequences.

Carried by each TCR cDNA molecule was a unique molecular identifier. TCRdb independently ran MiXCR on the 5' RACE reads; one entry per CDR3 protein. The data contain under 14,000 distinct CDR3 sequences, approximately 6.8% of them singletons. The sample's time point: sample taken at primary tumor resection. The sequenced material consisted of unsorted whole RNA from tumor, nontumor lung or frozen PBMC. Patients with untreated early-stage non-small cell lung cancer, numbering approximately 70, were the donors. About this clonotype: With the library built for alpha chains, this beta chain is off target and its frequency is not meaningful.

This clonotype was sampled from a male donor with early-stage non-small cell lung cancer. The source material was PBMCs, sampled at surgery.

In DNA, the CDR3 is TGTGCCAGCAGCTTGAGCGGGAGCCCCAATGAGCAGTTCTTC. Its translation: CASSLSGSPNEQFF. This chain uses TRBV7-9 with TRBJ2-1; 8 bases line up with TRBD2. The CDR3 consists of 14 residues. V shed 3 bases, J shed 6 bases, and the junction held 4 bases outside the gene matches. Germline V gene sequence: CDR1 SEHNR, CDR2 FQNEAQ (reference sequence).